This passage covers 19 T cell receptor beta chains from one sample sequenced in a study of blood T cell repertoires in COVID-19. TCRdb's table, derived via immunoSEQ multiplex PCR, lists solely in-frame clones and lacks some. This repertoire shows about 130,000 clones, approximately 81% found once; its top ten account for 35% to 40%. Sequenced material: peripheral blood. Every receptor here comes from a man aged 40-55 years with active or convalescent COVID-19.

The chain is built from TRBV6-1 and TRBJ2-3, with D tentatively TRBD1 (6 bases). Germline lookup yields CDR1 MNHNS and CDR2 SASEGT. V lost 4 bases to trimming and J lost 5 bases, with 19 bases between them. The CDR3 sequence is 16 residues long. CDR3 DNA sequence: TGTGCCAGCAGTGGGCTATTGGGACAACCAGGAGATACGCAGTATTTT. Protein product: CASSGLLGQPGDTQYF.

The chain's CDR3 is CATSLGRGSGTEAFF. CDR3 nucleotides: TGTGCCACCAGTCTAGGGAGGGGGTCTGGCACTGAAGCTTTCTTT. The genes are TRBV24-1 and TRBJ1-1; tentatively, D is TRBD1 (6 bases). This CDR3 contains 15 residues. Per germline, CDR1 KGHDR and CDR2 SFDVKD. The germline V and J ends were trimmed by 6 bases and 4 bases, with 17 bases remaining between them.

This chain links TRBV7-6 with TRBJ1-1, with a weak D call TRBD1 (6 bases). Per the germline V gene, CDR1 is SGHVS and CDR2 is FNYEAQ. Trimming took off 1 base at V and 6 bases at J, with 12 bases between the two ends. This CDR3 has 14 residues. The CDR3 nucleotides are TGTGCCAGCAGCTTAGATCCAGGGACACCTGAAGCTTTCTTT. Protein: CASSLDPGTPEAFF. Combining the CDR3 with reference TRBV7-6 and TRBJ1-1 gives the whole variable domain GAGVSQSPRYKVTKRGQDVALRCDPISGHVSLYWYRQALGQGPEFLTYFNYEAQQDKSGLPNDRFSAERPEGSISTLTIQRTEQRDSAMYRCASSLDPGTPEAFFGQGTRLTVV.

This chain uses TRBV28 with TRBJ2-2; 7 bases map to TRBD2. CDR3 length equals 15 residues. Trimming at V came to 6 bases and at J to 3 bases, leaving 7 bases not matched to a gene. Germline CDR1 MDHEN, CDR2 SYDVKM. CDR3 protein: CASRTPGLHTGELFF. CDR3 nucleotides: TGTGCCAGCAGGACGCCGGGACTACACACCGGGGAGCTGTTTTTT.

This clone was observed a handful of times. The V call is TRBV5-5, the J call TRBJ2-6; 7 bases agree with TRBD2. Germline lookup yields CDR1 SGHKS and CDR2 YYEKEE (reference sequence). This CDR3 contains 18 residues. J lost 0 bases, V lost 5 bases, and 11 bases had no gene match. CDR3 amino acids: CASRLREGTLSGANVLTF. CDR3 DNA sequence: TGTGCCAGCAGACTGAGGGAGGGTACCCTCTCTGGGGCCAACGTCCTGACTTTC.

The chain uses TRBV6-5 and TRBJ2-1; 8 nucleotides match TRBD1. V lost 4 bases to trimming and J lost 7 bases; unmatched junction nucleotides: 6. Per the germline V gene, CDR1 is MNHEY and CDR2 is SVGAGI. This CDR3 has 14 residues. For the CDR3, the DNA is TGTGCCAGCAGTTTCGGACAGGGAACGAATGAGCAGTTCTTC. Its translation is CASSFGQGTNEQFF.

This chain joins TRBV19 and TRBJ1-1; weak D call: TRBD1 (5 bases). This CDR3 has 15 residues. Trimming stripped 7 bases from V and 4 bases from J, with 19 bases between. The V gene's germline CDR1 is LNHDA and CDR2 SQIVND (reference sequence). CDR3 region: CASTPGGEVGTEAFF. DNA of the CDR3: TGTGCCAGTACCCCTGGGGGGGAGGTAGGCACTGAAGCTTTCTTT.

This clone was found a few times. At one of its ends the junction is not consistent with the germline gene, which may arise from a read error. V gene TRBV5-6 combines with J gene TRBJ1-1; D unresolved. CDR1 SGHDT and CDR2 YYEEEE come from the germline V gene. This CDR3 contains 16 residues. CDR3 protein: CASSVRSRYLNTAAFF. The DNA for the CDR3 is TGTGCCAGCAGCGTAAGATCCAGGTATTTGAACACTGCAGCTTTCTTT.

CDR3 residues: CASSPLNEQFF. The CDR3 DNA reads as TGTGCCAGCTCACCTCTCAATGAGCAGTTCTTC. V is TRBV18 and J is TRBJ2-1; no clear D. The CDR3 runs 11 residues. Looked up from germline, CDR1 is KGHSH and CDR2 is LQKENI. The ends were cut back, 3 bases at V and 6 bases at J, with 3 bases in the middle.

In this sample, this clone turned up once. This chain connects TRBV5-6 to TRBJ2-3; a possible D gene is TRBD2 (5 bases). This CDR3 comprises 12 residues. Germline V lookup: CDR1 SGHDT, CDR2 YYEEEE. V lost 8 bases to trimming and J lost 5 bases, with 12 bases between them. The CDR3 DNA reads as TGTGCCAGGACGGGGTTGGGAGATACGCAGTATTTT. Amino acids: CARTGLGDTQYF.

V usage is TRBV6-5 and J usage is TRBJ1-2, with D uncertain. The CDR3 loop spans 14 amino acids. V lost 5 bases and J lost 0, with 10 bases in between. Germline V lookup: CDR1 MNHEY, CDR2 SVGAGI. The CDR3: CASSRGNSNYGYTF. The CDR3 DNA reads TGTGCCAGCAGTCGAGGGAACTCTAACTATGGCTACACCTTC.

V gene TRBV21-1 combines with J gene TRBJ2-7; the table's TRBD2 call for D was not verified on the DNA. TRBV21-1 is an annotated pseudogene. CDR3 length: 15 residues. CDR3 sequence: CASTRGLSRYYEQYF. The CDR3 bases are TGTGCCAGCACCCGCGGCCTCAGCAGATACTACGAGCAGTACTTC.

The chain combines TRBV27 with TRBJ1-2, with unresolved D. CDR3 length: 13 residues. The V gene's germline CDR1 is MNHEY and CDR2 SMNVEV (reference sequence). V was clipped by 5 bases and J by 6 bases, with 13 bases between them. CDR3 bases: TGTGCCAGCAGTGCCAGTAAGAGGAATGGCTACACCTTC. Translated: CASSASKRNGYTF.

This chain's CDR3 is CASSLTGYETQYF. CDR3 sequence (DNA): TGTGCCAGCAGCTTAACAGGGTACGAGACCCAGTACTTC. The chain links TRBV11-3 to TRBJ2-5; tentatively, D is TRBD1 (6 bases). The V end was cut by 2 bases, the J end by 5 bases, with 9 bases between. This CDR3 spans 13 amino acids. The V gene's germline CDR1 is SGHNT and CDR2 YENEEA.

CDR3 loop: CASSLLELDTQYF. DNA of the CDR3: TGCGCCAGCAGCTTGTTGGAGTTAGATACGCAGTATTTT. V is TRBV5-1 and J is TRBJ2-3, with D uncertain. The V gene's germline CDR1 is SGHRS and CDR2 YFSETQ. Trimming removed 1 base from V and 5 bases from J, with 8 bases in between. The CDR3 extends over 13 amino acids.

This clone was recorded only once. The chain employs TRBV7-2 and TRBJ2-3; 9 positions match TRBD2. With V trimmed by 0 bases and J by 4 bases, 5 bases remained unmatched. This CDR3 is built from 16 residues. Germline V CDR1 and CDR2: SGHTA, FQGNSA. CDR3 DNA sequence: TGTGCCAGCAGCTTAGCAGGCGGGAGGGGGGCAGATACGCAGTATTTT. As protein: CASSLAGGRGADTQYF.

The gene calls are TRBV7-8 and TRBJ2-7; TRBD2 might be the D (5 bases). V lost 0 bases and J lost 5, with 14 bases in between. The CDR3 extends over 15 amino acids. Germline values: CDR1 SGHVS, CDR2 FQNEAQ. CDR3 amino acids: CASSLANARVHEQYF. The CDR3 region has the DNA TGTGCCAGCAGCTTAGCTAACGCGAGGGTCCACGAGCAGTACTTC.

This chain joins TRBV6-5 and TRBJ1-4, with 7 bases that match TRBD1. After removal of 8 bases from V and 8 bases from J, the junction contained 8 bases not matched to a gene. CDR1 and CDR2 from the germline V gene are MNHEY and SVGAGI. The CDR3 totals 13 residues. The CDR3 DNA sequence: TGTGCCAGCGGACAGGCCGGAGGGGAAAAACTGTTTTTT. Encoded protein: CASGQAGGEKLFF.

V gene TRBV11-3 combines with J gene TRBJ1-1, with D perhaps TRBD1 (6 bases). From germline, CDR1 is SGHNT and CDR2 YENEEA. The CDR3 has 15 residues. V was shortened by 5 bases and J by 1 base, with 14 bases between the two germline ends. The CDR3 region has the DNA TGTGCCAGCAGCATCAGGGGCCCCTGGAACACTGAAGCTTTCTTT. Protein sequence: CASSIRGPWNTEAFF. Filled out from reference TRBV11-3 and TRBJ1-1, the complete variable domain reads EAGVVQSPRYKIIEKKQPVAFWCNPISGHNTLYWYLQNLGQGPELLIRYENEEAVDDSQLPKDRFSAERLKGVDSTLKIQPAELGDSAVYLCASSIRGPWNTEAFFGQGTRLTVV.